The clone carrying this T cell receptor (beta chain) was seen a handful of times. Its target is not known. This record comes from a study of molecular identifiers for immune sequencing clone quantification. Study-wide results and caveats: Jurkat TCR RNA from one cell was spiked into approximately 1 million naive cells, and it was reportedly detectable there. Barcodes shared by identical TCR molecules could lead to underestimated sizes of highly expanded clones. Among effectors, clones above 20 RNA copies held over 97% of molecules; among naive cells, under 1%.

In preparing bulk TCR libraries, previously described methods and listed TCR primers were used. A single record per CDR3 protein comes from TCRdb applying MiXCR to the PCR reads. Seen here are under 800,000 distinct CDR3 sequences, 25% observed once, and the top ten hold about 0.8%. The germline V gene has CDR1 MNHEY and CDR2 SVGAGI. This CDR3 has 15 amino acids. Trimming cost V 2 bases and J 4 bases; bases outside gene matches: 6. This receptor was obtained from a human donor in good health. Some libraries in this study had Jurkat cell RNA spiked in. The chain links TRBV6-5 to TRBJ2-5; TRBD1 matches at 8 bases. Sequenced: naive CD8+ T cells from blood, with Jurkat cell RNA spiked in. Subset meaning: FACS-sorted CD8+CD4-CCR7+CD45RA+ naive T cells. In DNA form, the CDR3 reads TGTGCCAGCAGTTACGGTCAGGGGGCAGGAGAGACCCAGTACTTC. Translation gives CASSYGQGAGETQYF.